This T cell receptor (beta chain) stems from a study of cytomegalovirus exposure and HLA in healthy donors (TCRdb year 2017). Background on the whole study: An earlier analysis of several hundred of the donors reported about 250 Gb of sequence data and some 120 million unique TCR beta sequences from approximately 180 million T cells. An early release covering 550 to 700 HLA-typed donors comprised roughly 300 gigabases of sequencing data and around 80 million unique TCR sequences. Of the roughly 400 genotyped donors, over 65% fell in the genetic ancestry cluster associated with self-reported Caucasian donors. The aim of the study was to test whether cataloging public T cell receptors could identify signatures of past pathogen exposure. The study used immunosequencing to profile the T cell repertoires of 600 to 850 subjects and linked those repertoires to cytomegalovirus serostatus. Along with the approximately 650-subject first cohort, a separate validation cohort of over a hundred different subjects was used. To predict cytomegalovirus infection status, the study brought together high-throughput TCR immunosequencing, statistical association of individual TCRs with disease status, and machine learning. A later analysis re-analyzed previously published TCR beta repertoires from about 730 donors and added high-resolution HLA genotyping to study TCR occurrence patterns. The later analysis used no new phenotypic data to find candidate immune exposures, relying instead on TCR beta sequences and their occurrence across donors. An earlier analysis of approximately 580 of the donors used high-throughput TCR beta sequencing to judge whether each TCR beta V gene segment behaved as functional or pseudogenic. Donor age, sex, ethnicity and CMV serostatus were compiled together with the repertoire data. A later genetic analysis used genome-wide SNP genotypes for about 60% of the roughly 670 donors, treating that subset as a discovery cohort. All discovery cohort repertoires had been generated on a single sequencing platform. Both class I and class II loci were covered by HLA typing, at four-digit resolution. Typing coverage varied by locus: roughly 620-630 donors for A, B, C, DRB1 and DQB1; approximately 500 for DQA1; nearly 610 for DPA1; some 470 for DPB1. Roughly 5 DR-DQ haplotypes were treated as single units for association and clustering because of strong linkage in the cohort. Among 300 to 500 genotyped donors of the cohort, an average of approximately 220,000 unique TCR beta nucleotide sequences was sequenced per donor, of which about 19% were non-productive.

The germline V end is reduced by 5 bases and the J end by 5 bases; junction bases left unmatched: 6. The germline V gene (reference sequence) yields SGHAT for CDR1 and FQDESV for CDR2. The CDR3 starts with the cysteine, ends with the phenylalanine, and has 15 residues. Only CDR3 DNA remains: 45 bases, in frame from the first base. Libraries came from the immunoSEQ multiplex PCR assay. A mixture of 60 forward primers for TCR Vbeta segments and 13 reverse primers for TCR Jbeta segments was used in the multiplex PCR. A multiplex PCR assay on genomic DNA amplified the CDR3 region of rearranged TCR beta genes. Amplified TCR beta libraries were sequenced as 87-base-pair reads on the Illumina HiSeq System. The original methods were these. A later analysis tallied tens of millions of unique TCR beta chains across the roughly 610 repertoires, and around 9.9 million of those chains were shared by two or more donors. A nearest-neighbor algorithm error-corrected the raw reads and collapsed the reads into unique sequences, merging closely related sequences to remove PCR and sequencing errors. V, D and J gene segments were assigned by aligning CDR3 sequences to IMGT reference sequences. For a sequence to be retained, a match of at least six nucleotides was required to both a V gene segment and a J gene segment. Rearrangements were called productive when the CDR3 lacked stop codons and stayed in frame with V and J; all others were non-productive. Following IMGT convention, CDR3 was defined as the stretch from the second conserved V-encoded cysteine up to the conserved J-encoded phenylalanine. Sequences without an unambiguous match to a single V gene segment were excluded from the earlier analysis of almost 600 of the donors. In an earlier analysis of more than 500 of the donors, a V segment was called functional when productive rearrangements were above 56.7%, and segregating when the standard deviation between donors exceeded 5%. A statistical classification framework was developed to diagnose cytomegalovirus status using the catalog of TCR beta chain sequences. A later analysis assigned V and J genes by comparing TCR nucleotide sequences with IMGT/GENE-DB human TR gene sequences. Using the TCRdist pipeline, a later analysis assigned CDR3 sequences along with most-parsimonious VDJ recombination scenarios. In a later analysis, every TCR beta chain was defined by the combination of its CDR3 amino acid sequence and its V-gene family, and reads without a unique V-gene family were dropped. In a later analysis, 450 to 600 highly shared, low-generation-probability nucleotide sequences were removed to address suspected cross-contamination and a sequencing artifact. In a later analysis, a clonal expansion index for each public chain was calculated from normalized within-repertoire ranks of inferred template counts. In a later analysis, generation probabilities were computed using a VDJ recombination model fitted to out-of-frame rearrangements, and the results were checked against IGoR. A later analysis scored TCR-TCR, TCR-HLA and TCR-CMV co-occurrence with hypergeometric tests, applying a repertoire-size bias correction to TCR pairs. A later analysis estimated false discovery rates by permuting HLA or CMV assignments 20 times. A later analysis grouped co-occurring TCRs with DBSCAN, adding TCRdist sequence similarity when clustering within HLA-allele-positive subsets. Repertoires with fewer than 30,000 or more than 120,000 public chains, plus five repertoires with anomalous nucleotide sharing, were excluded from co-occurrence clustering. Here the immuneACCESS table is served through TCRdb, limited to in-frame sequences with V and J called. Missing clones are a known gap in these copies; in checked studies unresolved V genes cover under half, and the rest lacks a known reason. The DNA was the basis for D and trimming; V, J and clone size are from that table. The sample profile shows about 190,000 clones; around four fifths of them were found once. The ten largest clones capture over 1.5% of the sample.

The cohort comprised fewer than 750 healthy bone marrow donors. Cohort members were all nominally healthy when sampled, although unrecorded immune exposures were likely present. The donor was CMV seropositive and was included in the group of approximately 300 seropositive cohort members. A peripheral blood sample was provided by each donor, and peripheral blood mononuclear cells were used for TCR beta sequencing. The Qiagen DNeasy Blood Extraction Kit was used to extract genomic DNA from the blood cell samples. Concerning this clone: This clone's antigen is unknown. Nothing much larger sits one base from this clone, and base qualities are not available.

On the study overall, not on this receptor specifically: Most TCR sequences were seen in very few donors, while some public TCRs were found in many individuals. CMV serostatus was the only immune exposure information available for the cohort. A few of the identified cytomegalovirus-associated TCR beta chains were confirmed in vitro to be specific for cytomegalovirus antigens. Assigning TCR associations to individual alleles was difficult when HLA alleles, especially DR and DQ, strongly co-occurred. Because counts were too low, some 17 rarely observed V segments, including chromosome 9 orphons, were left out of the earlier analysis of approximately 500 of the donors. Compared with equally common non-associated chains, HLA-associated TCR beta chains in a later analysis were more clonally expanded and had lower generation probabilities. In a later analysis, several top co-occurrence clusters were reported to appear linked to parvovirus B19, influenza, CMV and Epstein-Barr virus. Some IMGT-functional V segments, including TRBV6-2 and TRBV6-3, could not be told apart with the 87-base-pair reads, so those segments were excluded. Because HLA typing was unavailable for some donors at each locus, only the typed subset was used in association tests. A total of 150 to 200 TCR beta chains were listed by the study as associated with cytomegalovirus. A later analysis found that TCR association rates varied across HLA loci, with DRB1 alleles showing the most associated TCRs and HLA-C alleles the fewest. In a later genetic analysis, fewer N-insertions in productive TCRs were reported among donors in an Asian-associated ancestry cluster than the approximately 630-donor mean. In an earlier analysis of about 600 of the donors, most TCR beta V segments appeared in productive rearrangements about 90% or about 30% of the time, broadly matching IMGT annotations. A further reported finding was that TCR beta sequences accurately predicted the HLA-A and HLA-B alleles for most subjects in the first cohort. In both the original and validation cohorts, the classifier was reported to diagnose cytomegalovirus status with high specificity and sensitivity. At a false discovery rate of 0.05, a later analysis linked 16,000 or so TCR beta sequences to specific HLA alleles. A cluster of highly shared sequence variants was judged likely to be a technical artifact of the sequencing pipeline. The authors suggested that the approach could potentially be extended to other disease states and immunological phenotypes. Linkage disequilibrium might explain the correlated functional status among segregating V segments, but an unknown experimental factor could not be ruled out. In a later genetic analysis, a missense DCLRE1C variant was associated with V-gene and J-gene trimming of TCR beta chains, and the association was replicated in an independent cohort. Most CMV-associated TCR beta chains appeared to be HLA-restricted in a later analysis, and the HLA associations seemed to be driven largely by CMV exposure. Only TCR beta chains were sequenced in this cohort, and the absence of alpha or paired-chain data limited detectable features. Presence/absence analyses assumed roughly uniform sequencing depth across donors, an assumption that may not hold.

The receptor chain draws on TRBV11-1 and TRBJ2-7; the central 13 bases match TRBD2. Material for sequencing was PBMCs. The clonotype comes from a man aged 35 to 55 in good health and CMV-seropositive. The CDR3: CASSGLGLAGDEQYF. Here is the DNA: TGTGCCAGCAGCGGATTAGGACTAGCGGGAGACGAGCAGTACTTC.